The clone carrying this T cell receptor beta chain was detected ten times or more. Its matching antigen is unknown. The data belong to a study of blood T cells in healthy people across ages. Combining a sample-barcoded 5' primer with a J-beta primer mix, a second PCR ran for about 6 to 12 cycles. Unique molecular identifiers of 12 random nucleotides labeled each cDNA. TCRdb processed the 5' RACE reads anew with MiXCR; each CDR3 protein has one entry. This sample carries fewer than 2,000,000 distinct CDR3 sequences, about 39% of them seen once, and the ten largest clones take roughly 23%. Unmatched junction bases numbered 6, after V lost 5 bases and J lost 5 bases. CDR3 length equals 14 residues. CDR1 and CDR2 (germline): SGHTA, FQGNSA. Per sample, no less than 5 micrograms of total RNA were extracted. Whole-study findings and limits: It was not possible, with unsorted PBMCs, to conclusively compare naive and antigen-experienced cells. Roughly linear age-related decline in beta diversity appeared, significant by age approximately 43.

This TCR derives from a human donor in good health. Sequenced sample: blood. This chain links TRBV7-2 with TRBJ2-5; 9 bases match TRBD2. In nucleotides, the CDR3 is TGTGCCAGCAGCCCCAGGACTAGCGCGGAGACCCAGTACTTC. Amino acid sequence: CASSPRTSAETQYF.